One and the same sample provided the 21 T cell receptor beta chains below, sequenced in a study of identical twins. One entry per CDR3 protein, called by TCRdb with MiXCR from the 5' RACE reads. The table has roughly 710,000 distinct CDR3 sequences, around 6% seen once. The sample comprised naive T cells sorted from blood. These receptors originate from a man aged 18 to 30 in good health.

This clonotype was detected many times. The chain couples TRBV20-1 to TRBJ1-5, with 9 bases that match TRBD1. Germline V gives CDR1 DFQATT, CDR2 SNEGSKA (reference sequence). Trimming took 6 bases from V and 10 from J; bases not matched to a gene: 7. This CDR3 is 12 amino acids long. The CDR3 is CSARDRGFPQHF. In DNA, the CDR3 is TGCAGTGCCCGCGACAGGGGGTTCCCCCAGCATTTT.

This clonotype was recorded many times. The chain couples TRBV6-5 to TRBJ2-7; D uncertain. Germline CDR1 is MNHEY and CDR2 is SVGAGI. The CDR3 covers 12 residues. V lost 5 bases, J lost 4 bases, and 9 bases lay in between. CDR3 DNA: TGTGCCAGCAGTAATAGTGGGTACGAGCAGTACTTC. Its translation: CASSNSGYEQYF.

There are a few counts of this clonotype. The V and J genes are TRBV29-1 and TRBJ1-3; D not resolved. The length of the CDR3 is 20 residues. Germline values: CDR1 SQVTM, CDR2 ANQGSEA. Trimming took off 4 bases at V and 0 bases at J, with 28 bases between the two ends. The CDR3 DNA follows: TGCAGCGTTGTTCTAATCTTCGAAGGACGGGAACCGTCCTCTGGAAACACCATATATTTT. Its translation is CSVVLIFEGREPSSGNTIYF.

The sample holds many counts of this clonotype. The rearrangement joins TRBV12-3 or TRBV12-4 to TRBJ2-7; the match to TRBD1 covers 7 bases. V trimming: 3 bases; J trimming: 6 bases; junction bases outside the gene matches: 2. The CDR3 has 12 amino acids. In DNA, the CDR3 is TGTGCCAGCAGTTTTCGGACAGGCGAGCAGTACGTC. Its translation: CASSFRTGEQYV.

Only a few counts were recorded for this clonotype. The CDR3, as DNA: TGTGCCACCTTAGAGTGGGGGGGCACTGAAGCTTTCTTT. It specifies CATLEWGGTEAFF. The rearrangement joins TRBV27 to TRBJ1-1, with D perhaps TRBD1 (5 bases). Trimming took off 10 bases at V and 4 bases at J, with 16 bases between the two ends. Per germline, CDR1 MNHEY and CDR2 SMNVEV (reference sequence). The CDR3 contains 13 residues.

V gene TRBV21-1 combines with J gene TRBJ2-7; the D call in the table, TRBD1, was not verified against the DNA. TRBV21-1 is annotated as a pseudogene. This CDR3 has 15 amino acids. CDR3 region: CASIPTGGSAYEQYV. CDR3 nucleotides: TGTGCCAGCATCCCCACCGGGGGGTCCGCCTACGAGCAGTACGTC.

The gene calls are TRBV6-2 or TRBV6-3 and TRBJ2-4; perhaps TRBD2 as D (5 bases). The V gene's germline CDR1 is MNHEY and CDR2 SVGEGT. This CDR3 region has 15 residues. V lost 7 bases and J lost 2, with 15 bases in between. Here the CDR3 reads CASMINGGSKNIQYF. CDR3 DNA sequence: TGTGCCAGCATGATCAACGGCGGGTCCAAAAACATTCAGTACTTC.

This clonotype has a count of ten or more. V and J are TRBV10-3 and TRBJ2-3; maybe TRBD2 (6 bases). Trimming took 10 bases from V and 2 from J, leaving 13 bases between them. CDR3 length: 13 residues. The V gene's germline CDR1 is ENHRY and CDR2 SYGVKD. The CDR3 nucleotides read TGTGCCACCTTGGCGGGGTCCACAGATACGCAGTATTTT. Encoded protein: CATLAGSTDTQYF.

This clonotype was counted a single time. The chain joins TRBV11-3 to TRBJ1-3; no clear D gene. The CDR3 covers 16 residues. V was pared by 5 bases and J by 0 bases, with 14 bases between. Per the germline V gene, CDR1 is SGHNT and CDR2 is YENEEA. The CDR3, as DNA: TGTGCCAGCAGCCCCGCCGGGCCCTTCTCTGGAAACACCATATATTTT. It specifies CASSPAGPFSGNTIYF. The full variable domain, rest sourced from reference TRBV11-3 and TRBJ1-3, is EAGVVQSPRYKIIEKKQPVAFWCNPISGHNTLYWYLQNLGQGPELLIRYENEEAVDDSQLPKDRFSAERLKGVDSTLKIQPAELGDSAVYLCASSPAGPFSGNTIYFGEGSWLTVV.

This clonotype was counted at least ten times. V usage is TRBV12-3 or TRBV12-4 and J usage is TRBJ1-3; D call uncertain. The V gene lost 6 bases and the J gene lost 2 bases, with 14 bases spanning the gap. The CDR3 is 15 amino acids. The CDR3 reads CASSPGTYPGNTIYF. The CDR3 nucleotides read TGTGCCAGCAGCCCGGGAACGTACCCTGGAAACACCATATATTTT.

This clonotype was counted many times. The V and J genes are TRBV7-8 and TRBJ2-3, with D maybe TRBD1 (5 bases). The germline V gene has CDR1 SGHVS and CDR2 FQNEAQ. The CDR3 has 14 amino acids. Trimming left V 1 base short and J 2 bases short, with 7 bases between. The CDR3, as DNA: TGTGCCAGCAGCTTAGGGACAATCACAGATACGCAGTATTTT. Translated, it gives CASSLGTITDTQYF.

The chain links TRBV5-1 to TRBJ2-1; perhaps TRBD1 as D (6 bases). This CDR3 region has 14 residues. Germline V CDR1 and CDR2: SGHRS, YFSETQ. V was pared by 3 bases and J by 7 bases, with 14 bases between. The CDR3 bases are TGCGCCAGCAGCTCAACAGGGCGCAGGAATGAGCAGTTCTTC. It translates to CASSSTGRRNEQFF.

This clonotype was counted between two and nine times. The chain is built from TRBV5-1 and TRBJ2-2; D remains unclear. V was clipped by 4 bases and J by 0 bases, with 10 bases between them. Germline CDR1 and CDR2: SGHRS and YFSETQ. The CDR3 covers 15 residues. CDR3 amino acids: CASSRTPTNTGELFF. Here the CDR3 DNA reads TGCGCCAGCAGCCGGACGCCTACGAACACCGGGGAGCTGTTTTTT. Full variable domain (outside the CDR3, taken from reference TRBV5-1 and TRBJ2-2): KAGVTQTPRYLIKTRGQQVTLSCSPISGHRSVSWYQQTPGQGLQFLFEYFSETQRNKGNFPGRFSGRQFSNSRSEMNVSTLELGDSALYLCASSRTPTNTGELFFGEGSRLTVL.

This clonotype was detected many times. V usage is TRBV29-1 and J usage is TRBJ2-2; the D call may be TRBD1 or TRBD2 (5 bases each). Germline CDR1 and CDR2: SQVTM and ANQGSEA. Trimming shortened V by 7 bases and J by 2 bases, and 14 bases separated the two germline ends. There are 14 residues in the CDR3. In DNA form, the CDR3 reads TGCAGCGCTAGACAGAGACTAAACACCGGGGAGCTGTTTTTT. Translated: CSARQRLNTGELFF.

V is TRBV7-9 and J is TRBJ2-3; tentatively, D is TRBD1 (7 bases). Germline lookup yields CDR1 SEHNR and CDR2 FQNEAQ (reference sequence). The V end was cut by 5 bases, the J end by 0 bases, with 15 bases between. There are 16 residues in the CDR3. DNA for the CDR3: TGTGCCAGCAGCCCTCGGGGGACAGTCAGCACAGATACGCAGTATTTT. This sequence encodes CASSPRGTVSTDTQYF.

This clonotype was picked up many times. V and J are TRBV20-1 and TRBJ1-2; D possibly corresponds to TRBD1 (5 bases). V was cut by 0 bases and J by 2 bases, with 13 bases left in between. Germline-derived CDR1 and CDR2 are DFQATT and SNEGSKA (reference sequence). The CDR3 has 15 amino acids. CDR3 nucleotide sequence: TGCAGTGCTAGAGATCTGGTCCGGGGGAACTATGGCTACACCTTC. Its protein is CSARDLVRGNYGYTF.

Only a few counts were recorded for this clonotype. The chain joins TRBV3-1 to TRBJ1-2; tentative D call: TRBD1 (5 bases). The CDR3 extends over 14 amino acids. Trimming removed 4 bases from V and 2 bases from J, with 11 bases in between. The germline V gene has CDR1 LGHDT and CDR2 YNNKEL (reference sequence). CDR3 protein: CASSRSTENYGYTF. The CDR3 DNA reads as TGTGCCAGCAGCCGATCGACAGAAAACTATGGCTACACCTTC.

This clonotype was observed at least ten times. The rearrangement joins TRBV7-2 to TRBJ1-1; D ambiguous. V was shortened by 7 bases and J by 1 base, with 4 bases between the two germline ends. The CDR3 loop spans 11 amino acids. Germline assignment: CDR1 SGHTA and CDR2 FQGNSA. The CDR3 coding sequence is TGTGCCAGCACACCGAACACTGAAGCTTTCTTT. This translates into CASTPNTEAFF.

In its sample, this clonotype was seen many times. The V gene is TRBV7-9, the J gene TRBJ2-7; 8 positions agree with TRBD2. This CDR3 region has 14 residues. CDR1 is SEHNR, CDR2 FQNEAQ, per germline (reference sequence). The V gene end was trimmed by 5 bases and the J gene end by 3 bases; junction bases not matched to a gene: 6. CDR3 residues: CASSVLAEDYEQYF. For the CDR3, the DNA is TGTGCCAGCAGCGTACTAGCGGAAGACTACGAGCAGTACTTC.

This clonotype was seen many times. The chain is built from TRBV29-1 and TRBJ2-4, with D perhaps matching TRBD1 (5 bases). CDR3 length: 12 residues. V shed 6 bases and J shed 5 bases, with 11 bases lying between them. CDR1 is SQVTM, CDR2 ANQGSEA, per germline. CDR3 region: CSVQTGENIQYF. CDR3 nucleotides: TGCAGCGTCCAAACAGGCGAAAACATTCAGTACTTC.

In its sample, this clonotype was seen a few times. The chain combines TRBV3-1 with TRBJ2-3; D is ambiguous. Between the trimmed V and J ends, which lost 0 bases and 7 bases, there was a span of 8 bases. This CDR3 is 13 amino acids long. Germline V lookup: CDR1 LGHDT, CDR2 YNNKEL (reference sequence). CDR3 sequence reads: CASSQDAVNTQYF. CDR3 nucleotide sequence: TGTGCCAGCAGCCAAGATGCCGTAAATACGCAGTATTTT.